This TCR beta chain stems from a study of OX40 agonist ivuxolimab in advanced cancers. The overall study: Recorded diagnoses for dose-escalation patients were hepatocellular carcinoma, melanoma, renal cell or head and neck cancer. The study, taken as a whole, reports: Researchers report that CD8+ T cells had, on average, more expanded clones than CD4+. There was clonal expansion of CD4+ and CD8+ blood T cells by week 6 at 0.1 to 3.0 mg/kg.

On this clone itself: Its antigen is not known.

Profiled with immunoSEQ multiplex PCR; TCRdb holds only in-frame clones, not every one. The sample contains fewer than 90,000 clones, more than 80% of which appear only once. Germline CDR1 and CDR2: SNHLY and FYNNEI. Trimming took off 7 bases at V and 4 bases at J, with 15 bases between the two ends. This CDR3 has 14 amino acids. The V and J genes are TRBV2 and TRBJ2-3; the D gene is possibly TRBD2 (5 bases). Source: CD4+ or CD8+ T cells sorted from blood, taken in a trial of the OX40 agonist ivuxolimab. The origin of this receptor is an adult with an advanced solid tumor such as melanoma, head and neck, liver or kidney cancer. This CDR3 reads CASTFTGIPDTQYF. CDR3 nucleotide sequence: TGTGCCAGCACCTTCACCGGGATCCCAGATACGCAGTATTTT.